This entry concerns a single TCR beta chain. Its matching antigen is unknown. CDR3 length: 11 residues. V dropped 1 base and J dropped 12 bases, with 7 bases sitting between them. Looked up from germline, CDR1 is LNHDA and CDR2 is SQIVND (reference sequence). Documented time point: newly diagnosed GD, antithyroid drugs for less than 3 months. PBMC-extracted RNA yielded the TCR library. Sequencing libraries for TCR beta were prepared with iRepertoire HTBI primers and Arm-PCR of CDR3 regions. TCRdb reanalysed the multiplex PCR reads using MiXCR and keeps one entry per CDR3 protein. Of about 500,000 distinct CDR3 sequences in the sample, 15% to 20% were seen once. This record comes from a study of regulatory T cells in long-lasting Graves disease. Findings and limits, study-wide: Researchers examined only peripheral blood and not thyroid tissue.

The same data also contributed to another study, on T cells in Graves' hyperthyroidism and ophthalmopathy.

The V gene is TRBV19, the J gene TRBJ2-1; D is undetermined. Sequencing was performed on peripheral blood mononuclear cells (PBMCs), taken at new diagnosis, from a patient treated with antithyroid drugs. This TCR was recovered from a man aged 35 to 55 with Graves disease. The CDR3 DNA reads TGTGCCAGTAGTATAGGGGTCTGGCAGTTCTTC. This translates into CASSIGVWQFF.